One and the same sample provided the 23 T cell receptor beta chains below, sequenced in a study of T cell responses to AZD1222 COVID-19 vaccine. Sequencing was performed with immunoSEQ multiplex PCR; in TCRdb, only in-frame clones are kept and a portion is missing. Among some 190,000 clones listed, approximately 89% were seen once. The specimen comprised peripheral blood, sampled 28 days after the second AZD1222 dose. These TCRs come from an adult who received the AZD1222 COVID-19 vaccine.

CDR3 region: CASSEARGIQETQYF. The CDR3 region has the DNA TGTGCCAGCAGTGAAGCGCGGGGGATTCAAGAGACCCAGTACTTC. The chain uses TRBV2 and TRBJ2-5; 7 nucleotides line up with TRBD2. V trimming: 0 bases; J trimming: 2 bases; junction bases outside the gene matches: 3. The CDR3 is made up of 15 amino acids. Germline values: CDR1 SNHLY, CDR2 FYNNEI.

J is TRBJ2-7 and V is TRBV9; TRBD2 matches at 7 bases. With 0 bases clipped from V and 5 bases from J, the junction kept 11 bases outside the gene matches. The CDR3 contains 16 residues. In germline, CDR1 is SGDLS, CDR2 YYNGEE. Here the CDR3 reads CASSVGRGGRANEQYF. CDR3 sequence (DNA): TGTGCCAGCAGCGTAGGTCGCGGGGGACGGGCTAACGAGCAGTACTTC.

This clone occurred once. The chain combines TRBV25-1 with TRBJ1-4, with D possibly TRBD1 on 5 matching bases. V was trimmed by 1 base and J by 4 bases, leaving 13 bases between them. From germline, CDR1 is MGHDK and CDR2 SYGVNS. CDR3 size: 16 residues. Written as DNA, the CDR3 is TGTGCCAGCAGTGAATGGGCCTCAAGGGGTAATGAAAAACTGTTTTTT. Its translation is CASSEWASRGNEKLFF.

V usage is TRBV5-6 and J usage is TRBJ2-7; 7 bases map to TRBD1. This CDR3 is built from 14 residues. Germline loops: CDR1 SGHDT, CDR2 YYEEEE. The J segment lost 5 bases and the V segment lost 2 bases, leaving 7 bases of the junction unmatched. The CDR3 nucleotides are TGTGCCAGCAGCTTTCGGACAGGAGTCGACGAGCAGTACTTC. Translating it yields CASSFRTGVDEQYF. Supplemented by reference TRBV5-6 and TRBJ2-7, the full variable domain reads DAGVTQSPTHLIKTRGQQVTLRCSPKSGHDTVSWYQQALGQGPQFIFQYYEEEERQRGNFPDRFSGHQFPNYSSELNVNALLLGDSALYLCASSFRTGVDEQYFGPGTRLTVT.

This clone has only one observation. J is TRBJ1-5 and V is TRBV7-3, with D unresolved. V lost 1 base and J 0 bases, leaving 1 base between the germline ends. Germline V CDR1 and CDR2: SGHTA, FQGTGA. This CDR3 comprises 13 residues. The CDR3 sequence: CASSLSSNQPQHF. Here the CDR3 DNA reads TGTGCCAGCAGCTTAAGTAGCAATCAGCCCCAGCATTTT. The entire variable domain, with the rest obtained from reference TRBV7-3 and TRBJ1-5, is as follows: GAGVSQTPSNKVTEKGKYVELRCDPISGHTALYWYRQSLGQGPEFLIYFQGTGAADDSGLPNDRFFAVRPEGSVSTLKIQRTERGDSAVYLCASSLSSNQPQHFGDGTRLSIL.

This rearrangement joins TRBV6-5 to TRBJ1-2, with 9 nucleotides matching TRBD1. Germline assignment: CDR1 MNHEY and CDR2 SVGAGI. The CDR3 length is 15 residues. Unmatched junction bases numbered 12, after V lost 7 bases and J lost 6 bases. CDR3 nucleotide sequence: TGTGCCAGCATCTTTAGTCCCGGGACAGGGAATGGCTACACCTTC. Protein product: CASIFSPGTGNGYTF.

The rearrangement uses TRBV18 and TRBJ1-3; D perhaps matches TRBD1 (5 bases). V was trimmed by 4 bases and J by 4 bases, leaving 11 bases between them. Germline loops: CDR1 KGHSH, CDR2 LQKENI. The CDR3 sequence is 14 residues long. DNA for the CDR3: TGTGCCAGCTCACGACTGACAGACGGAAACACCATATATTTT. Translated, it gives CASSRLTDGNTIYF.

The V call is TRBV5-1, the J call TRBJ1-2; 8 bases align to TRBD1. CDR3 size: 15 residues. V lost 1 base and J lost 8; bases outside the gene matches: 10. CDR1 and CDR2 from the germline V gene are SGHRS and YFSETQ. The CDR3 DNA is TGCGCCAGCAGCTTGTCCGGACAGGGCAGAGGCGGCTACACCTTC. It translates to CASSLSGQGRGGYTF.

The chain links TRBV27 to TRBJ1-6, with D maybe TRBD1 (6 bases). V was shortened by 0 bases and J by 6 bases, with 12 bases between the two germline ends. Germline CDR1 reads MNHEY; CDR2 reads SMNVEV (reference sequence). This CDR3 is 16 amino acids long. This CDR3 is CASSLSPGASNSPLHF. The CDR3 DNA sequence: TGTGCCAGCAGTTTATCTCCAGGGGCGAGTAATTCACCCCTCCACTTT.

The J gene is TRBJ2-7, the V gene TRBV27; 13 bases map to TRBD2. This CDR3 contains 13 residues. V gave up 8 bases and J gave up 6 bases; unmatched junction bases: 4. Germline lookup yields CDR1 MNHEY and CDR2 SMNVEV (reference sequence). The CDR3 bases are TGTGCCAGCGGACTAGCGGGAGAGGGCGAGCAGTACTTC. Encoded protein: CASGLAGEGEQYF.

This chain uses TRBV3-1 (or the pseudogene TRBV3-2) with TRBJ2-7; D is uncertain. This CDR3 spans 11 amino acids. Germline loops: CDR1 LGHDT, CDR2 YNNKEL (reference sequence). V dropped 6 bases and J dropped 4 bases, with 7 bases sitting between them. In DNA, the CDR3 is TGTGCCAGCAGTCTCTATTACGAGCAGTACTTC. Translation: CASSLYYEQYF.

The chain combines TRBV27 with TRBJ2-7, with D perhaps matching TRBD2 (6 bases). Per the germline V gene, CDR1 is MNHEY and CDR2 is SMNVEV (reference sequence). The CDR3 runs to 17 residues. Trimming removed 0 bases at V and 0 bases at J, with 15 bases between. The DNA for the CDR3 is TGTGCCAGCAGTTTATCCCCCTTCGCGGGAAGCTCCTACGAGCAGTACTTC. This gives the protein CASSLSPFAGSSYEQYF.

The chain uses TRBV7-2 and TRBJ1-1, with D possibly TRBD1 on 5 matching bases. The CDR3 covers 13 residues. CDR1 and CDR2 from the germline V gene are SGHTA and FQGNSA. Between the trimmed V and J ends, which lost 10 bases and 1 base, there was a span of 13 bases. DNA for the CDR3: TGTGCCACAGGCGGACAAGCGAACACTGAAGCTTTCTTT. Protein product: CATGGQANTEAFF.

This chain connects TRBV18 to TRBJ1-2; D remains ambiguous. V lost 2 bases to trimming and J lost 1 base, with 5 bases between them. This CDR3 has 13 residues. The germline V gene has CDR1 KGHSH and CDR2 LQKENI. In nucleotides, the CDR3 is TGTGCCAGCTCACCAACCAGTAACTATGGCTACACCTTC. Translating gives CASSPTSNYGYTF. The full variable domain, with the rest looked up from reference TRBV18 and TRBJ1-2, is NAGVMQNPRHLVRRRGQEARLRCSPMKGHSHVYWYRQLPEEGLKFMVYLQKENIIDESGMPKERFSAEFPKEGPSILRIQQVVRGDSAAYFCASSPTSNYGYTFGSGTRLTVV.

CDR3 residues: CASSLSMNTEAFF. In DNA form, the CDR3 reads TGTGCCAGCAGCTTGAGTATGAACACTGAAGCTTTCTTT. V usage is TRBV5-4 and J usage is TRBJ1-1; D gene ambiguous. The CDR3 consists of 13 residues. V was shortened by 1 base and J by 0 bases, with 4 bases between the two germline ends. Germline values: CDR1 SGHNT, CDR2 YYREEE (reference sequence).

CDR3 in DNA: TGTGCCAGCAGCCAAGTGGGGGGAACTAATGAAAAACTGTTTTTT. Residues: CASSQVGGTNEKLFF. This chain links TRBV4-2 with TRBJ1-4, with D maybe TRBD1 (5 bases). The germline V gene has CDR1 LGHNA and CDR2 YNFKEQ. The CDR3 is 15 amino acids. Deletions cut 1 base from V and 1 base from J, with 7 bases between.

The J gene is TRBJ2-7, the V gene TRBV7-2, with a weak D call TRBD2 (6 bases). Trimming stripped 1 base from V and 5 bases from J, with 15 bases between. The CDR3 loop spans 15 amino acids. Germline CDR1 reads SGHTA; CDR2 reads FQGNSA. CDR3 region: CASSLGGAKYDEQYF. For the CDR3, the DNA is TGTGCCAGCAGCTTAGGCGGGGCTAAGTATGACGAGCAGTACTTC. The variable domain in full, with the rest retrieved from reference TRBV7-2 and TRBJ2-7, is GAGVSQSPSNKVTEKGKDVELRCDPISGHTALYWYRQSLGQGLEFLIYFQGNSAPDKSGLPSDRFSAERTGGSVSTLTIQRTQQEDSAVYLCASSLGGAKYDEQYFGPGTRLTVT.

This chain links TRBV7-8 with TRBJ1-5; D unresolved. The V end was cut by 5 bases, the J end by 3 bases, with 14 bases between. This CDR3 is built from 15 residues. Per the germline V gene, CDR1 is SGHVS and CDR2 is FQNEAQ. CDR3 bases: TGTGCCAGCAGCCGCATGAGTGGTTACAATCAGCCCCAGCATTTT. Residues: CASSRMSGYNQPQHF. Looking up the rest from reference TRBV7-8 and TRBJ1-5 gives the full variable domain: GAGVSQSPRYKVAKRGQDVALRCDPISGHVSLFWYQQALGQGPEFLTYFQNEAQLDKSGLPSDRFFAERPEGSVSTLKIQRTQQEDSAVYLCASSRMSGYNQPQHFGDGTRLSIL.

The chain carries TRBV28 and TRBJ1-6; D remains unclear. The CDR3 spans 13 residues. Deletions cut 7 bases from V and 6 bases from J, with 10 bases between. Germline V lookup: CDR1 MDHEN, CDR2 SYDVKM. CDR3 loop: CASKSTSNSPLHF. CDR3 coding DNA: TGTGCCAGCAAGAGTACTAGTAATTCACCCCTCCACTTT.

This chain links TRBV5-1 with TRBJ2-3, with D possibly matching TRBD2 (5 bases). The CDR3 is 14 amino acids. Trimming cost V 5 bases and J 0 bases, with 10 bases left between them. Germline-derived CDR1 and CDR2 are SGHRS and YFSETQ. CDR3 region: CASRDFTSTDTQYF. CDR3 coding DNA: TGCGCCAGCAGGGACTTTACCAGCACAGATACGCAGTATTTT.

The chain carries TRBV7-9 and TRBJ2-7, with 8 bases that match TRBD2. The ends lost 1 base at V and 4 bases at J; junction bases unmatched: 0. This CDR3 region has 13 residues. The germline gives CDR1 SEHNR, CDR2 FQNEAQ (reference sequence). DNA for the CDR3: TGTGCCAGCAGCTTAGGCGGGGGGTACGAGCAGTACTTC. This codes for CASSLGGGYEQYF.

The chain combines TRBV30 with TRBJ1-2; D unclear. Germline-derived CDR1 and CDR2 are GTSNPN and SVGIG (reference sequence). There are 13 residues in the CDR3. Between the trimmed V and J ends, which lost 1 base and 8 bases, there was a span of 14 bases. CDR3 loop: CAWSDGGVQGYTF. The CDR3 region has the DNA TGTGCCTGGAGTGACGGAGGAGTCCAGGGCTACACCTTC.

This chain links TRBV3-1 (or the pseudogene TRBV3-2) with TRBJ2-1, with 8 bases matching TRBD1. This CDR3 region has 14 residues. Trimming cost V 4 bases and J 7 bases; bases outside gene matches: 6. Germline-derived CDR1 and CDR2 are LGHDT and YNNKEL (reference sequence). The CDR3 loop reads CASSLGTGRNEQFF. As DNA, the CDR3 is TGTGCCAGCAGCCTCGGGACAGGTAGGAATGAGCAGTTCTTC.